This T cell receptor (beta chain) was identified during a study of T-cell reconstitution after alpha-beta-depleted transplantation in children. At least ten counts were recorded for this clonotype. Unique molecular identifiers were incorporated during preparation of the TCRbeta library. One entry per CDR3 protein results from TCRdb running MiXCR on the PCR reads. The repertoire has under 450,000 distinct CDR3 sequences, about 14% of them found once; the top ten carry around 4.5%. V was pared by 4 bases and J by 11 bases, with 21 bases between. This CDR3 has 15 residues. From germline, CDR1 is SGHTA and CDR2 FQGNSA.

The J gene is TRBJ2-1, the V gene TRBV7-2; D might be TRBD2 (6 bases). The starting material was PBMCs, obtained from the stem cell graft. This sequence originates from a human donor who donated a stem cell graft to a child with Fanconi anemia. The CDR3: CASSYRGGSSPQQFF. CDR3 nucleotides: TGTGCCAGCAGCTACCGGGGAGGATCTAGCCCACAGCAGTTCTTC.